This TCR beta chain came from a study of blood T cells in healthy people across ages. Many counts were recorded for this clonotype. A second PCR, run for about 7 to 12 cycles, used a sample-barcoded 5' primer plus a J-beta primer mix. TCRdb fed the 5' RACE reads into MiXCR, producing one record per CDR3 protein. The sample carries more than 750,000 distinct CDR3 sequences, about 27% recorded once. Germline V gene sequence: CDR1 DFQATT, CDR2 SNEGSKA (reference sequence). This CDR3 contains 14 residues. Trimming removed 3 bases at V and 4 bases at J, with 15 bases between. The data were also submitted as part of a second study, on T cells of mothers and their children.

V gene TRBV20-1 combines with J gene TRBJ2-5; D may be TRBD1 or TRBD2 (5 bases each). This sequence was found in a middle-aged woman in good health. Source material: blood. The CDR3 DNA reads TGCAGTGCTAGTCTTGGTCCGGGGCTAGAGACCCAGTACTTC. Translating gives CSASLGPGLETQYF.